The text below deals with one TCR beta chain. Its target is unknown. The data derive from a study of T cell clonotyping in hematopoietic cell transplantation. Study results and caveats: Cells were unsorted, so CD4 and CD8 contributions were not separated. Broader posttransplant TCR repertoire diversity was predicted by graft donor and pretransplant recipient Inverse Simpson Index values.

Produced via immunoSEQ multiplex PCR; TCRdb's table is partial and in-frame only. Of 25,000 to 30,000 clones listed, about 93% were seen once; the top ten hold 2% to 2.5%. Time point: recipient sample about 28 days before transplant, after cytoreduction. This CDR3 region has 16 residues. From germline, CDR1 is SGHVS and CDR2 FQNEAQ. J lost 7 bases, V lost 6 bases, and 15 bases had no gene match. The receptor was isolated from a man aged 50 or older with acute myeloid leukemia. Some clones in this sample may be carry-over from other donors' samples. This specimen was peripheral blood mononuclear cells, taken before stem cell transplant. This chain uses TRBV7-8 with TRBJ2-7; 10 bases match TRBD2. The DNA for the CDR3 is TGTGCCAGCAGTCCCCGAGGCCAGCGGGGGGGCGGGGAGCAGTACTTC. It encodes CASSPRGQRGGGEQYF.